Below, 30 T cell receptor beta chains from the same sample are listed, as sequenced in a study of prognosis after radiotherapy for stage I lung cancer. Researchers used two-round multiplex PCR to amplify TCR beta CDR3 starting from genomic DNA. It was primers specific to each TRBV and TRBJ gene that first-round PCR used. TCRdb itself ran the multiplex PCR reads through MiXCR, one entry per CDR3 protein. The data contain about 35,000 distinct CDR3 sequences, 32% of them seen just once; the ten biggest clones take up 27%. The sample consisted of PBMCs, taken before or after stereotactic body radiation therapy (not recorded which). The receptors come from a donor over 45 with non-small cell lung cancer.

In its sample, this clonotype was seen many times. This CDR3 is CASSEGQGAWEQYF. In DNA form, the CDR3 reads TGTGCCAGCAGCGAAGGACAGGGGGCGTGGGAGCAGTACTTC. The chain recombines TRBV9 with TRBJ2-7; 11 bases match TRBD1. After removal of 3 bases from V and 7 bases from J, the junction contained 6 bases not matched to a gene. This CDR3 has 14 amino acids. The germline V gene has CDR1 SGDLS and CDR2 YYNGEE.

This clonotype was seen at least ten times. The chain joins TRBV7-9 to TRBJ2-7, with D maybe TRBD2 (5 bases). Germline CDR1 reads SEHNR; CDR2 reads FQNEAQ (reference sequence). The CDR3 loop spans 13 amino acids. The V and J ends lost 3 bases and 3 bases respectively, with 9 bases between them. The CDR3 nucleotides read TGTGCCAGCAGCTTGTCACGGGACTACGAGCAGTACTTC. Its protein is CASSLSRDYEQYF.

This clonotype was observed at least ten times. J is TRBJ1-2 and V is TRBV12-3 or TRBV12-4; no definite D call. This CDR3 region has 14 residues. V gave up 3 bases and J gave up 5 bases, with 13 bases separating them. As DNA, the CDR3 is TGTGCCAGCAGTTTTGGGCATGACAATTATGGCTACACCTTC. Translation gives CASSFGHDNYGYTF.

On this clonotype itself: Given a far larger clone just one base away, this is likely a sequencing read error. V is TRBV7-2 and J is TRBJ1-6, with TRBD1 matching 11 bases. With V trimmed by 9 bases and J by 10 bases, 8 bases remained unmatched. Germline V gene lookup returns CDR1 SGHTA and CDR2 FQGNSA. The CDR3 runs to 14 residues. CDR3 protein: CARGQGARGSPLHF. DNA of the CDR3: TGTGCCAGAGGACAGGGGGCGAGAGGGTCACCCCTCCACTTT. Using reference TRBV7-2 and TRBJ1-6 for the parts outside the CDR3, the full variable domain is GAGVSQSPSNKVTEKGKDVELRCDPISGHTALYWYRQSLGQGLEFLIYFQGNSAPDKSGLPSDRFSAERTGGSVSTLTIQRTQQEDSAVYLCARGQGARGSPLHFGNGTRLTVT.

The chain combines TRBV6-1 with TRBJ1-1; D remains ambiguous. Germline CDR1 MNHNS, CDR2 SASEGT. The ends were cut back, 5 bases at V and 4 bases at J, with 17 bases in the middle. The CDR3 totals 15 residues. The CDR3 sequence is CASSTENWAVTEAFF. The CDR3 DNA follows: TGTGCCAGCAGTACCGAGAATTGGGCGGTCACTGAAGCTTTCTTT.

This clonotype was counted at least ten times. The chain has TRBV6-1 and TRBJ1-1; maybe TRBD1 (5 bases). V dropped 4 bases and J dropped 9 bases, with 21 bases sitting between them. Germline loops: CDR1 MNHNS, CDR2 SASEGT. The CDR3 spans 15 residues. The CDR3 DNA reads TGTGCCAGCAGTGTGTACGGGACGTCTGGATTAAAAGCTTTCTTT. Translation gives CASSVYGTSGLKAFF.

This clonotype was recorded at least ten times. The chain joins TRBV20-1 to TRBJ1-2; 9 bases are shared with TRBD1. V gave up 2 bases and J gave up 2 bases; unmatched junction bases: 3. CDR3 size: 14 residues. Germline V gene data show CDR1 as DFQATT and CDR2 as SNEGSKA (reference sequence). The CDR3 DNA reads TGCAGTGCTAGATCCGGACAGGGGAACTATGGCTACACCTTC. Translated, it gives CSARSGQGNYGYTF.

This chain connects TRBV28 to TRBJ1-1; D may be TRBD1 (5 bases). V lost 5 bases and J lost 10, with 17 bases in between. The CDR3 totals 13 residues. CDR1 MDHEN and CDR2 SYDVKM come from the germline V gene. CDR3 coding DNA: TGTGCCAGCAGTGGGGGTACACCCGTTGCAGCTTTCTTT. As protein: CASSGGTPVAAFF.

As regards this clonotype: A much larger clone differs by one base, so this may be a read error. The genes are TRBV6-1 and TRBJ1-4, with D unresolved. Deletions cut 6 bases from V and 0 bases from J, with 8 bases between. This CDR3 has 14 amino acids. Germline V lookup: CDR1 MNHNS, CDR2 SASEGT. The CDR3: CASRRSSTNEKLFF. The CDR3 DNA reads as TGTGCCAGCAGGAGATCATCAACTAATGAAAAACTGTTTTTT.

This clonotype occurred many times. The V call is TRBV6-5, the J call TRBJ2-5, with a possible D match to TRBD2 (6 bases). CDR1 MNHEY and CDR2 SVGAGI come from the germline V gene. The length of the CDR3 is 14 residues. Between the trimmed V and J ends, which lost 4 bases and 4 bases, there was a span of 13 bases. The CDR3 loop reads CASSLGGRGETQYF. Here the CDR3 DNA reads TGTGCCAGCAGTTTGGGGGGTAGGGGAGAGACCCAGTACTTC.

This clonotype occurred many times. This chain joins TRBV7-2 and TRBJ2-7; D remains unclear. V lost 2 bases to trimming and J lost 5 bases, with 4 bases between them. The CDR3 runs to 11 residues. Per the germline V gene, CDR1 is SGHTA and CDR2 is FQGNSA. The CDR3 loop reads CASSLLDEQYF. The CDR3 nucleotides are TGTGCCAGCAGCTTATTAGACGAGCAGTACTTC.

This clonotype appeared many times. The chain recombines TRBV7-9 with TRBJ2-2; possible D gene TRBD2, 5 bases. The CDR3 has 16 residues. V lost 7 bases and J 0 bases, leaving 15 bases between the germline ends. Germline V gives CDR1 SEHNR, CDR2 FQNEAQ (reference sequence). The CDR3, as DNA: TGTGCCAGCAACGCCGAATCCGGGACGAACACCGGGGAGCTGTTTTTT. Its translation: CASNAESGTNTGELFF.

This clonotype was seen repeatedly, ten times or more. CDR3 DNA sequence: TGTGCCAGCAGCTTAATTAAAACCGGGTCCCTCACAGATACGCAGTATTTT. It translates to CASSLIKTGSLTDTQYF. The V gene is TRBV11-2, the J gene TRBJ2-3; D gene uncertain. The ends were cut back, 2 bases at V and 2 bases at J, with 17 bases in the middle. This CDR3 is built from 17 residues. The germline V gene has CDR1 SGHAT and CDR2 FQNNGV.

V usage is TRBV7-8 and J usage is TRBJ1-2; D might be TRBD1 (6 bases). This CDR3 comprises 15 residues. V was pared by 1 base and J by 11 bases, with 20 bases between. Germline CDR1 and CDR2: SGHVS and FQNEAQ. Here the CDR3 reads CASSLVGGPGGGYTF. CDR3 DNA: TGTGCCAGCAGCTTAGTGGGGGGCCCCGGCGGGGGATACACCTTC.

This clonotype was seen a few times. The DNA of the CDR3 is TGTGCCAGCAAACCTAGGACTAGCGGGCCACAAGAGACCCAGTACTTC. This translates into CASKPRTSGPQETQYF. The chain carries TRBV2 and TRBJ2-5; 11 bases line up with TRBD2. Germline V gene lookup returns CDR1 SNHLY and CDR2 FYNNEI. This CDR3 is 16 amino acids long. The V and J ends lost 7 bases and 2 bases, in that order; junction bases with no gene match: 9.

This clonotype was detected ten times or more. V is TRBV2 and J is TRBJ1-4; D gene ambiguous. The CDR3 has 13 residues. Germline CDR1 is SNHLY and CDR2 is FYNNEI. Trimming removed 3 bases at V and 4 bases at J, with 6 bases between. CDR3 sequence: CASSEGYNEKLFF. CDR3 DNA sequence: TGTGCCAGCAGTGAGGGTTATAATGAAAAACTGTTTTTT.

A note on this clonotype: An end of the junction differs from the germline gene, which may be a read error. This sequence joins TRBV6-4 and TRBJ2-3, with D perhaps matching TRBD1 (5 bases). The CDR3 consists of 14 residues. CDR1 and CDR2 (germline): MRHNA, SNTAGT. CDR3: CSSSEQGCTDTQYF. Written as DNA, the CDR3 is TGTTCCAGCAGTGAGCAGGGATGCACAGATACGCAGTATTTT.

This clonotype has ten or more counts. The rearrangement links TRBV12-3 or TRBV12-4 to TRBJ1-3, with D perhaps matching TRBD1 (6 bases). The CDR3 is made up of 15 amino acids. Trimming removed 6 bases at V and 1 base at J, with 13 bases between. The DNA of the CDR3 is TGTGCCAGCAGAAGGGACACATTATCTGGAAACACCATATATTTT. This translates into CASRRDTLSGNTIYF.

CDR3 DNA: TGTGCCACCGACCAGGGGCCTTACTATGGCTACACCTTC. Translating it yields CATDQGPYYGYTF. The chain is built from TRBV24-1 and TRBJ1-2; possible D gene TRBD1, 6 bases. Germline CDR1 reads KGHDR; CDR2 reads SFDVKD. The CDR3 has 13 amino acids. Trimming removed 9 bases at V and 3 bases at J, with 13 bases between.

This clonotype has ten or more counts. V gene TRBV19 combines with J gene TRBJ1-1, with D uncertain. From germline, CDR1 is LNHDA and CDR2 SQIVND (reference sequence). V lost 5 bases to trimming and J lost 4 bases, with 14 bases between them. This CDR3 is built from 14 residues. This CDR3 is CASSPSRRPTEAFF. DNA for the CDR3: TGTGCCAGTAGTCCCAGTCGTAGACCCACTGAAGCTTTCTTT.

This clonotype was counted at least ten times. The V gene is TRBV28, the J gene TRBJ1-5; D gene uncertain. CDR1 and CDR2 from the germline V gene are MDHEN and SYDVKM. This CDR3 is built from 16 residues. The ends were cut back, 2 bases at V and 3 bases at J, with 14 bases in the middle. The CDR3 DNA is TGTGCCAGCAGTTTACTGGCGCGACTACCCAATCAGCCCCAGCATTTT. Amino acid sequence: CASSLLARLPNQPQHF.

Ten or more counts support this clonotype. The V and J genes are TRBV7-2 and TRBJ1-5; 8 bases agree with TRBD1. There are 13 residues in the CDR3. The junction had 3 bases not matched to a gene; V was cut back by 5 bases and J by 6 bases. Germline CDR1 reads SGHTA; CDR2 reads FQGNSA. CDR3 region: CASSDRGSQPQHF. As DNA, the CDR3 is TGTGCCAGCAGCGACAGGGGCAGTCAGCCCCAGCATTTT.

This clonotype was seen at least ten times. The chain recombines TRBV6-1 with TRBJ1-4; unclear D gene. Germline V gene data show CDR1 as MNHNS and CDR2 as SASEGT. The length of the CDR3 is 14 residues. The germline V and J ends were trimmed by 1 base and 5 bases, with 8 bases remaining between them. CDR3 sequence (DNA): TGTGCCAGCAGTGAAGAGGCACTCAATGAAAAACTGTTTTTT. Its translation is CASSEEALNEKLFF.

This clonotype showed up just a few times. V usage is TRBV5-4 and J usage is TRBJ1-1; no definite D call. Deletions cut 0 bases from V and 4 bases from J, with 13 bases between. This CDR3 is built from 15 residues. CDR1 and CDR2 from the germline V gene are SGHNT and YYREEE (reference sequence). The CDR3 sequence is CASSLEVGVGTEAFF. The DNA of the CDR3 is TGTGCCAGCAGCTTGGAGGTTGGGGTTGGCACTGAAGCTTTCTTT.

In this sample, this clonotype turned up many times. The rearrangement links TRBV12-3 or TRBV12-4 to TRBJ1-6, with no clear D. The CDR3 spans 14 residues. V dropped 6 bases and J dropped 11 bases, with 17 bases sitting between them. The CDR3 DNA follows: TGTGCCAGCAGGGAGGAGGGCGATTCGACACCCCTCCACTTT. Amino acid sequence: CASREEGDSTPLHF.

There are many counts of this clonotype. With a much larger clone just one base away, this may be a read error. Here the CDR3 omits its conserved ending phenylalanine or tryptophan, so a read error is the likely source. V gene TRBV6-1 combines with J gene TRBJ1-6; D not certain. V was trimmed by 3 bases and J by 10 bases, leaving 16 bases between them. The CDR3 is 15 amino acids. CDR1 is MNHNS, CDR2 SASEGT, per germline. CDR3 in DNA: TGTGCCAGCAGTGACGGCCTACAAAACCACTCACCCCTCCACCTT. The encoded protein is CASSDGLQNHSPLHL.

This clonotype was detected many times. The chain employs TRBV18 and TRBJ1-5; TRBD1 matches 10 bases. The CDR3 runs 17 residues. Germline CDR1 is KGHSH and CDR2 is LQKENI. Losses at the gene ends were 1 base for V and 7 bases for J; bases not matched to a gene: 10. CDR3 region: CASSPQRMTGGEQPQHF. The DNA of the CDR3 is TGTGCCAGCTCACCACAACGAATGACAGGGGGCGAGCAGCCCCAGCATTTT.

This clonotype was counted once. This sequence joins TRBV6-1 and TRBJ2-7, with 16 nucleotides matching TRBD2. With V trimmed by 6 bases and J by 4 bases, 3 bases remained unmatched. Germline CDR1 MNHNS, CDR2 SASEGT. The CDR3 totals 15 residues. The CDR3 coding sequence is TGTGCCAGCAGGGGACTAGCGGGGGGGCTGTACGAGCAGTACTTC. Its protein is CASRGLAGGLYEQYF.

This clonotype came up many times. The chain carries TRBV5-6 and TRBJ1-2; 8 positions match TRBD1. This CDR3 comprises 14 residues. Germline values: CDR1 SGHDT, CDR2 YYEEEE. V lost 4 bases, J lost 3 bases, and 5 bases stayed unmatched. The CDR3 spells CASSTGTGYYGYTF. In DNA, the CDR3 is TGTGCCAGCAGCACCGGGACAGGATACTATGGCTACACCTTC.

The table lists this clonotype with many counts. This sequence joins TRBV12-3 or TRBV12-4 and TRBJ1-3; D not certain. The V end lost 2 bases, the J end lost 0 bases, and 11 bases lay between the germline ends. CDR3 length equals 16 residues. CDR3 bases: TGTGCCAGCAGTTTAATTCCAGCTTTCTCTGGAAACACCATATATTTT. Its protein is CASSLIPAFSGNTIYF.